A single sample is the source of the 4 T cell receptor beta chains below, sequenced in a study of immune heterogeneity within non-small cell lung tumors. The TCR beta CDR3 region underwent multiplex PCR amplification with 32 V and 13 J primers. TCRdb re-derived calls from the multiplex PCR reads in MiXCR, one entry per CDR3 protein. The sample includes fewer than 25,000 distinct CDR3 sequences, less than 35% of them seen just once. Bulk tumor gDNA, roughly 600 ng per sample, served as the TCR template. The authors collected several far-apart biopsies from each primary tumor during surgery. Samples came from untreated patients having curative surgery for newly diagnosed non-small cell lung cancer. The sequenced sample was lung tumor tissue. The source of these receptors is a man aged 35-49 years with non-small cell lung cancer.

J is TRBJ2-2 and V is TRBV14, with 7 bases lining up with TRBD2. Unmatched junction bases numbered 7, after V lost 5 bases and J lost 4 bases. Germline V lookup: CDR1 SGHDN, CDR2 FVKESK. The CDR3 spans 15 residues. Here the CDR3 reads CASSGGGSFTGELFF. CDR3 in DNA: TGTGCCAGCAGCGGTGGCGGGAGTTTCACCGGGGAGCTGTTTTTT.

This clonotype has a count of ten or more. The rearrangement links TRBV6-5 to TRBJ2-2; perhaps TRBD2 as D (10 bases). Germline CDR1 and CDR2: MNHEY and SVGAGI. The CDR3 extends over 20 amino acids. Deletions cut 0 bases from V and 10 bases from J, with 30 bases between. CDR3 in DNA: TGTGCCAGCAGTTACTCGGGACAGGGAGGGCTAGCGGGAGTGGTAGAGGAGCTGTTTTTT. It codes for CASSYSGQGGLAGVVEELFF.

The chain recombines TRBV11-2 with TRBJ2-5; D is ambiguous. The CDR3 runs 12 residues. Germline V gene sequence: CDR1 SGHAT, CDR2 FQNNGV. V lost 5 bases, J lost 5 bases, and 9 bases lay in between. CDR3 nucleotide sequence: TGTGCCAGCAGCCTAAGATCGGAGACCCAGTACTTC. Encoded protein: CASSLRSETQYF.

At least ten counts were recorded for this clonotype. J is TRBJ2-1 and V is TRBV9; D perhaps matches TRBD1 (5 bases). CDR1 SGDLS and CDR2 YYNGEE come from the germline V gene. CDR3 length: 14 amino acids. The V gene lost 0 bases and the J gene lost 9 bases, with 13 bases spanning the gap. Written as DNA, the CDR3 is TGTGCCAGCAGCGTAGCAGGGCGCCCAAGTGAGCAGTTCTTC. This codes for CASSVAGRPSEQFF. Full variable domain (remainder filled in from reference TRBV9 and TRBJ2-1): DSGVTQTPKHLITATGQRVTLRCSPRSGDLSVYWYQQSLDQGLQFLIQYYNGEERAKGNILERFSAQQFPDLHSELNLSSLELGDSALYFCASSVAGRPSEQFFGPGTRLTVL.